Listed here are 15 T cell receptor beta chains from one sample, sequenced in a study of blood T cells in healthy people across ages. A second roughly 7 to 12 cycle PCR used barcoded and J-beta primers. MiXCR, run by TCRdb on the 5' RACE reads, gives a single entry per CDR3 protein. The repertoire consists of 1.5 million to 2 million distinct CDR3 sequences, with just under 50% occurring once and the leading ten covering approximately 2.1%. The sample comprised blood. The receptor source for this set is a woman aged 35 to 49 in good health.

This clonotype was observed a handful of times. This sequence joins TRBV27 and TRBJ2-7, with D possibly TRBD1 on 6 matching bases. The last part of the DNA fits TRBJ2-5 better; the J call may be wrong. The CDR3 has 16 amino acids. Germline V lookup: CDR1 MNHEY, CDR2 SMNVEV (reference sequence). CDR3 amino acids: CASSSPLTKRGETQYF. The CDR3 DNA is TGTGCCAGCAGTTCCCCCCTGACAAAAAGGGGGGAGACCCAGTACTTC.

The chain couples TRBV5-6 to TRBJ2-1, with D possibly being TRBD2 (6 bases). The CDR3 length is 16 residues. V dropped 0 bases and J dropped 8 bases, with 18 bases sitting between them. CDR1 SGHDT and CDR2 YYEEEE come from the germline V gene. CDR3 coding DNA: TGTGCCAGCAGCTTGGGCCTAGCCGGGGGATTGCATGAGCAGTTCTTC. Encoded protein: CASSLGLAGGLHEQFF.

The chain uses TRBV20-1 and TRBJ2-5; 12 positions match TRBD2. The CDR3 covers 17 residues. Trimming cost V 4 bases and J 4 bases; bases outside gene matches: 13. Germline V CDR1 and CDR2: DFQATT, SNEGSKA (reference sequence). CDR3 DNA sequence: TGCAGTGCTAAGAAACTAGCGGGGGGCCGACCCCCAGAGACCCAGTACTTC. Its protein is CSAKKLAGGRPPETQYF.

The rearrangement links TRBV6-2 or TRBV6-3 to TRBJ2-4, with 7 bases fitting TRBD1. Germline-derived CDR1 and CDR2 are MNHEY and SVGEGT. The ends lost 4 bases at V and 13 bases at J; junction bases unmatched: 16. This CDR3 region has 15 residues. The CDR3 bases are TGTGCCAGCAGTTTCGGACAGGCATCCGTGTTTACCCAGTACTTC. This encodes CASSFGQASVFTQYF.

The chain carries TRBV5-4 and TRBJ1-4; TRBD1 aligns across 8 bases. V shed 4 bases and J 7 bases; nucleotides not matched to a gene: 6. Germline-derived CDR1 and CDR2 are SGHNT and YYREEE (reference sequence). The CDR3 is 14 amino acids. The CDR3 spells CASSPDRDFEKLFF. The CDR3 DNA follows: TGTGCCAGCAGCCCGGACAGGGACTTTGAAAAACTGTTTTTT.

The CDR3 coding sequence is TGCAGTGCTTTATTTCGGGACAGCTACGAGCAGTACTTC. Residues: CSALFRDSYEQYF. The J gene is TRBJ2-4, the V gene TRBV20-1; 7 bases fit TRBD1. The J call may be in error: the DNA end matches TRBJ2-7 better. This CDR3 spans 13 amino acids. Germline V gene lookup returns CDR1 DFQATT and CDR2 SNEGSKA (reference sequence).

The chain links TRBV12-3 or TRBV12-4 to TRBJ2-1; 8 bases agree with TRBD2. The length of the CDR3 is 14 residues. J lost 9 bases, V lost 5 bases, and 9 bases had no gene match. The CDR3 DNA sequence: TGTGCCAGCAGTCGGACTAGCTCTAACAGTGAGCAGTTCTTC. It translates to CASSRTSSNSEQFF.

V is TRBV6-6 and J is TRBJ2-3; 7 bases line up with TRBD1. V trimming: 5 bases; J trimming: 4 bases; junction bases outside the gene matches: 3. Germline CDR1 and CDR2: MNHNY and SVGAGI (reference sequence). The CDR3 sequence is 13 residues long. The CDR3: CASSDRDADTQYF. CDR3 DNA sequence: TGTGCCAGCAGTGACAGGGACGCAGATACGCAGTATTTT.

The rearrangement links TRBV10-3 to TRBJ2-3; TRBD2 matches at 13 bases. V lost 8 bases, J lost 0 bases, and 20 bases stayed unmatched. The germline V gene encodes CDR1 ENHRY and CDR2 SYGVKD. The CDR3 totals 21 residues. CDR3 sequence (DNA): TGTGCCATCGGGGGTGGAGCCGCGACTAGCGGGGGGACCCTTAGCACAGATACGCAGTATTTT. Translating it yields CAIGGGAATSGGTLSTDTQYF.

This clonotype was seen a few times. The chain uses TRBV20-1 and TRBJ2-5; 10 bases are shared with TRBD2. Trimming cost V 6 bases and J 1 base; bases outside gene matches: 11. The germline CDR1 and CDR2 sequences are DFQATT and SNEGSKA (reference sequence). The CDR3 is 16 amino acids. In DNA form, the CDR3 reads TGCAGTGCGATGCGTCCGAGCGGGGGGGCCCAAGAGACCCAGTACTTC. Encoded protein: CSAMRPSGGAQETQYF.

Only a few counts were recorded for this clonotype. V gene TRBV15 combines with J gene TRBJ1-6, with 8 bases identical to TRBD1. The CDR3 totals 17 residues. Germline V gene sequence: CDR1 LNHNV, CDR2 YYDKDF (reference sequence). J gave up 5 bases and V 0 bases, and 6 bases lay outside the gene matches. The CDR3 here is CATSRDWDRPDNSPLHF. DNA for the CDR3: TGTGCCACCAGCAGAGATTGGGACAGGCCAGATAATTCACCCCTCCACTTT.

The V and J genes are TRBV28 and TRBJ2-1; 8 nucleotides line up with TRBD2. The V segment lost 0 bases and the J segment 9 bases; nucleotides outside the gene matches: 4. Looked up from germline, CDR1 is MDHEN and CDR2 is SYDVKM. The CDR3 loop spans 14 amino acids. The CDR3: CASSLWGGGSEQFF. CDR3 bases: TGTGCCAGCAGTTTATGGGGCGGGGGGAGTGAGCAGTTCTTC.

The sample holds one count of this clonotype. V is TRBV28 and J is TRBJ1-5; a possible D gene is TRBD1 (6 bases). The CDR3 extends over 15 amino acids. Between the trimmed V and J ends, which lost 7 bases and 6 bases, there was a span of 19 bases. Germline CDR1 MDHEN, CDR2 SYDVKM. CDR3 DNA sequence: TGTGCCAGCACCCGCCGAAGGGGGGCTGGTCAGCCCCAGCATTTT. Amino acids: CASTRRRGAGQPQHF.

The chain joins TRBV7-2 to TRBJ1-2; 7 nucleotides match TRBD1. V was clipped by 1 base and J by 4 bases; unmatched bases: 9. This CDR3 region has 16 residues. Germline V gives CDR1 SGHTA, CDR2 FQGNSA. This chain's CDR3 is CASSLVSDREGYGYTF. The CDR3 DNA reads as TGTGCCAGCAGCTTAGTTAGTGACAGGGAGGGCTATGGCTACACCTTC.

Remarks on this clonotype: Relative to the germline gene, one junction end is altered; a read error may explain this. This rearrangement joins TRBV2 to TRBJ1-5; weak D call: TRBD1 (6 bases). Germline V gives CDR1 SNHLY, CDR2 FYNNEI. This CDR3 is built from 11 residues. The CDR3 DNA sequence: TGTGCCAGCGCCCTTGGACAGCTCCAGCATTTT. Translating gives CASALGQLQHF.